This paragraph covers one T cell receptor (beta chain) sequence. The sample is drawn from a study of blood T cells in healthy people across ages. CDR1 is SGHTA and CDR2 is FQGNSA in the germline V gene. This CDR3 spans 12 amino acids. V lost 5 bases to trimming and J lost 7 bases, with 11 bases between them. Alongside a J-beta primer mix, a sample-barcoded 5' primer served in a second PCR lasting about 7 to 12 cycles. MiXCR was run by TCRdb on the 5' RACE reads, yielding one entry per CDR3 protein. The table has roughly 410,000 distinct CDR3 sequences, about 49% seen once. This TCR was sampled from a man in his sixties in good health. Input material: blood. The rearrangement links TRBV7-2 to TRBJ1-2, with D maybe TRBD1 (5 bases). The CDR3 is CASSRQSVGYTF. Here the CDR3 DNA reads TGTGCCAGCAGCCGACAGTCCGTTGGCTACACCTTC. The full variable domain, rest sourced from reference TRBV7-2 and TRBJ1-2, is GAGVSQSPSNKVTEKGKDVELRCDPISGHTALYWYRQSLGQGLEFLIYFQGNSAPDKSGLPSDRFSAERTGGSVSTLTIQRTQQEDSAVYLCASSRQSVGYTFGSGTRLTVV.